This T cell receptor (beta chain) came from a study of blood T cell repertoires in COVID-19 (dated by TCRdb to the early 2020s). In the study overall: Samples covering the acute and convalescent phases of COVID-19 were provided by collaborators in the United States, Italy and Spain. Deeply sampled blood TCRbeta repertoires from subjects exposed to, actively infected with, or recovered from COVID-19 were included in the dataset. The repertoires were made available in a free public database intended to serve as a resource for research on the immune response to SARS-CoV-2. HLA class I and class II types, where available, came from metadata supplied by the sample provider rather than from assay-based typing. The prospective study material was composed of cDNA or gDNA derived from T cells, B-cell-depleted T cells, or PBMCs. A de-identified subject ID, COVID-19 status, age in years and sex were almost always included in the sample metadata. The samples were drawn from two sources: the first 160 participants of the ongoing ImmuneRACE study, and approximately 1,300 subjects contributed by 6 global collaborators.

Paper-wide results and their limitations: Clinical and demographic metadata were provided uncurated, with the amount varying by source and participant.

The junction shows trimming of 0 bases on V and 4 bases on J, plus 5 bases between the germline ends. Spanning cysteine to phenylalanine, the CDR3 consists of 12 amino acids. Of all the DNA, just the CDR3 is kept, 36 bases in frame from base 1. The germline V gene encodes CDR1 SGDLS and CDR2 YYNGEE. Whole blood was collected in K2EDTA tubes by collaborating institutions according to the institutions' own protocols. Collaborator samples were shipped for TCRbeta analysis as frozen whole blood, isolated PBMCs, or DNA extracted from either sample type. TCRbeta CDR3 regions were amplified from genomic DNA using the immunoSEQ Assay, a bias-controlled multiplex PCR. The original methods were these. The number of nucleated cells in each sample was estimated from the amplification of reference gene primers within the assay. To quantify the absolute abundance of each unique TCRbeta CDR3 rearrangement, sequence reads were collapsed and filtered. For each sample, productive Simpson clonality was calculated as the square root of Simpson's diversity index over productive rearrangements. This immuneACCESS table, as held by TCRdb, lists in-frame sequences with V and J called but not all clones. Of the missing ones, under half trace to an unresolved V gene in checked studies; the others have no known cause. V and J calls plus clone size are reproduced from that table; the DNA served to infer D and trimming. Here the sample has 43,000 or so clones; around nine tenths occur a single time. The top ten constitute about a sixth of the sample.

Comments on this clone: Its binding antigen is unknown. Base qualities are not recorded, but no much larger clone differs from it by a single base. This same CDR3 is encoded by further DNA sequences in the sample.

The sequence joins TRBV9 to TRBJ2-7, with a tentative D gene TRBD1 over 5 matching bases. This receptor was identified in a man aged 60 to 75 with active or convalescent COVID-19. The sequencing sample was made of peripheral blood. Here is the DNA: TGTGCCAGCAGCGTAGAGGGGTACGAGCAGTACTTC. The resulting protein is CASSVEGYEQYF. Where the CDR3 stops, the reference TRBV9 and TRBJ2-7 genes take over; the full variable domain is DSGVTQTPKHLITATGQRVTLRCSPRSGDLSVYWYQQSLDQGLQFLIQYYNGEERAKGNILERFSAQQFPDLHSELNLSSLELGDSALYFCASSVEGYEQYFGPGTRLTVT.